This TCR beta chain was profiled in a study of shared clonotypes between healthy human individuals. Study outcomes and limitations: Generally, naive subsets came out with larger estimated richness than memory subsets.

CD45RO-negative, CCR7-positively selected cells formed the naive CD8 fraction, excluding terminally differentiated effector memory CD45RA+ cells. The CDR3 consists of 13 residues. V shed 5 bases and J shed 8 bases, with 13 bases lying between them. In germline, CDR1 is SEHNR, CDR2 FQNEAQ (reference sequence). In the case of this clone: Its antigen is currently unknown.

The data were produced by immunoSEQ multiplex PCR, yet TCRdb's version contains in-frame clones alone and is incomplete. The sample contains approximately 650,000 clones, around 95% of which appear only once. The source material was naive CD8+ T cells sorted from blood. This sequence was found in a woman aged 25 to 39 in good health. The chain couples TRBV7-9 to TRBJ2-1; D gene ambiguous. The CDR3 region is CASSPRPNDEQFF. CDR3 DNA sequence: TGTGCCAGCAGCCCGAGGCCGAACGATGAGCAGTTCTTC.